This entry is about one T cell receptor (beta chain). This clone came up a few times. There is no known antigen for this receptor. There are no base qualities to consult, and no much larger clone falls within one base. The trial excluded patients who had a history of autoimmune disease or were on systemic immunosuppression. In every dose cohort, peripheral blood was drawn for TCR sequencing at baseline, cycle 4 day 1, and cycle 7 day 1. Samples came from an open-label, multicenter, first-in-human phase I dose-escalation trial of ivuxolimab. Adults with locally advanced or metastatic head and neck squamous cell, hepatocellular, melanoma or renal cell carcinoma were enrolled in the trial. CD4+ and CD8+ T cells were sorted separately from peripheral blood before TCR sequencing. Genomic DNA was isolated from the sorted cells so that the TCRbeta CDR3 region could be sequenced. TCRbeta CDR3 regions were sequenced using the immunoSEQ Assay. Drawn from immuneACCESS, this table holds only the in-frame rearrangements with V and J called that TCRdb kept. Clones are partly lost; checked studies trace under half to an unresolved V gene and leave the rest unexplained. Recorded for this sample are under 25,000 clones; roughly 82% of them occurred a single time. Jointly, the top ten make up approximately 3.1% of the sample.

The data derive from a study of OX40 agonist ivuxolimab in advanced cancers. Broadly, across the study: The costimulatory receptor OX40 (CD134) was targeted by ivuxolimab, a fully human IgG2 agonistic monoclonal antibody. Partial responses occurred in three dose-escalation patients: two with cutaneous melanoma and one with hepatocellular carcinoma. Prior anti-PD-1, anti-PD-L1 or anti-CTLA-4 therapy was permitted, and about two fifths of dose-escalation patients had received checkpoint inhibitors. The paper describes the monotherapy dose-escalation part (N of about 47 patients) of the phase I trial of ivuxolimab. Intravenous ivuxolimab was administered to patients every 2 weeks at six dose levels: 0.01, 0.1, 0.3, 1.5, 3 and 10 mg/kg. In the dose-escalation cohort, 70% to 85% of patients were male, and the mean age was roughly 60 years with a range of roughly 23 to 79. Of the roughly 52 dose-escalation patients, hepatocellular carcinoma was present in some 19, melanoma in some 15, renal cell carcinoma in 9 and head and neck cancer in 9. Peripheral TCRbeta sequencing aimed to test whether ivuxolimab altered TCR sequence diversity and caused clonal T-cell expansion.

Paper-wide results and their limitations: After ivuxolimab, more expanded clones were found on average in CD8+ T cells than in CD4+ T cells. The antigen specificity of the clonally expanded peripheral T cells was not determined. Low levels of normalized T-cell clonal expansion were also seen in some patients who did not respond. At doses of 0.1 to 3.0 mg/kg, clonal expansion of both CD4+ and CD8+ blood T cells was observed from baseline to week 6. In the 0.1-3.0 mg/kg groups, partial responders had among the lowest normalized peripheral clonal expansion, particularly in CD8+ T cells.

From the cysteine through the phenylalanine, the CDR3 covers 14 amino acids. The entry retains the CDR3 DNA only, 42 bases that are in frame from base 1. Via the germline V gene, CDR1 is SGHVS and CDR2 FNYEAQ. V sheds 5 bases and J sheds 1 base, leaving 12 bases between their ends. Sequences were derived from CD4+ or CD8+ T cells sorted from blood, sampled in a trial of the OX40 agonist ivuxolimab. The origin of this receptor is an adult with an advanced solid tumor such as melanoma, head and neck, liver or kidney cancer. This receptor chain uses TRBV7-6 and TRBJ2-7; matching of 6 bases hints at TRBD1 as the D gene. The CDR3 protein sequence reads: CASSRMTGSYEQYF. The sequenced DNA: TGTGCCAGCAGCCGTATGACAGGTTCCTACGAGCAGTACTTC.